The source of this T cell receptor (beta chain) is a study of blood T cell repertoires in COVID-19. Study background: PBMCs, B-cell-depleted T cells, or T cells provided the cDNA or gDNA that made up the material.

Measured with immunoSEQ multiplex PCR; TCRdb has only the in-frame clones, and not every one. The repertoire includes 40,000 or so clones, around nine tenths of them detected once, and 0.3% to 0.5% sits in the top ten. V lost 6 bases, J lost 2 bases, and 11 bases lay in between. CDR3 length: 13 amino acids. Material: peripheral blood. This sequence was found in a human donor in a cohort sampled during active COVID-19. This chain connects TRBV12-3 or TRBV12-4 to TRBJ2-7; tentative D call: TRBD1 (6 bases). CDR3 bases: TGTGCCAGCAGGCTTACAGGGACCTACGAGCAGTACTTC. This sequence encodes CASRLTGTYEQYF.